This T cell receptor beta chain was captured in a study of CD8+ T cells in alopecia areata. Treatment denoted: oral pan-JAK inhibitor, 5-10 mg twice daily. RNA extraction was followed by reverse transcription into cDNA, which acted as the sequencing template. Assay: immunoSEQ multiplex PCR; the TCRdb copy retains only in-frame clones and omits some. The sample shows about 270,000 clones, 60% of them seen only once. The clonotype comes from a human donor with alopecia areata. The sample in question was CD4+ T cells sorted from blood, obtained around week 54, from a patient treated with tofacitinib.

The CDR3 DNA is TGTGCCAGCAGCTCCTCTAGCGTTGTGGAGACCCAGTACTTC. This gives the protein CASSSSSVVETQYF. The chain carries TRBV7-9 and TRBJ2-5, with a possible D match to TRBD2 (6 bases). This CDR3 is 14 amino acids long. The V gene lost 4 bases and the J gene lost 5 bases, with 14 bases spanning the gap. Germline V gene data show CDR1 as SEHNR and CDR2 as FQNEAQ (reference sequence).